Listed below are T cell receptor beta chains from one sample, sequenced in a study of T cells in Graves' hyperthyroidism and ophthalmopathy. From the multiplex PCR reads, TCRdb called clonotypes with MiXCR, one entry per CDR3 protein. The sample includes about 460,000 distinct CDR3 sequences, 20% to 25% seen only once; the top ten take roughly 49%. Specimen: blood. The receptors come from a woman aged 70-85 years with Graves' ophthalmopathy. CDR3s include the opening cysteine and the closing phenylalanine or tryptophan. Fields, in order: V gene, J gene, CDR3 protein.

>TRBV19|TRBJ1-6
CASSMGGTLHF
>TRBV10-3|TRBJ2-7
CATWGEGARPTGYEQYF
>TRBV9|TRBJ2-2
CASSGGQGRTGELFF
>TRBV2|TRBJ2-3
CASSESRSVNTQYF
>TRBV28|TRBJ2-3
CASSQVPLGPDTQYF
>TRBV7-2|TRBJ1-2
CASSLGDSGTGSGYTF
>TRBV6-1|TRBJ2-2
CASSFSPPHRFSGNGELFF
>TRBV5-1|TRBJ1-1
CASTPLRGSNTEAFF
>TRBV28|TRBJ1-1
CASSPTGAPEAFF
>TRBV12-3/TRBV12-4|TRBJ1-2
CASSDIWTGRAEGYTF
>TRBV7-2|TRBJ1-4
CASSLALREHNEKLFF
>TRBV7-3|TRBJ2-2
CASSFKGSGELFF
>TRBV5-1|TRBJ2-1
CASSLAGHPYNEQFF
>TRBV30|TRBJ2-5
CAWGTVRQYQETQYF
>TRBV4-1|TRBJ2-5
CASSQGMTGLRQETQYF
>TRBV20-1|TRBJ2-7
CSALLIYEQYF
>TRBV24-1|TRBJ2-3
CAAGTSGTDTQYF
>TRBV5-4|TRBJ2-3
CASSTGTGVADTQYF
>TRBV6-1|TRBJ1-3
CASSCSPNGNTIYF
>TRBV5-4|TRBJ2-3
CASSSDRVVTDTQYF
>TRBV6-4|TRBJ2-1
CASSMGQTYNEQFF
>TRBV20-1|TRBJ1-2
CSALDDQHYGYTF
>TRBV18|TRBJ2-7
CASSPHRDRYEQYF
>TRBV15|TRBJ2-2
CATSRLRTGWDGELFF
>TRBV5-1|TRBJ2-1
CASSPRTGQGNEQFF
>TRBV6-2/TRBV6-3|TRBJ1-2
CASRRGQGIYGYTF
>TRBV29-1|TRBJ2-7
CSIRDTAVYEQYF
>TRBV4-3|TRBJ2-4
CASSQVPGSRDIQYF
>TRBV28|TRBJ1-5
CASRGAGAISNSNQPQHF
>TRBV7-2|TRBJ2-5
CASSSSGNQETQYF
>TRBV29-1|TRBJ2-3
CSVVRTHSGGPGTQYF
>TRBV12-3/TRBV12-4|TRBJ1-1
CASSRGGLNTEAFF
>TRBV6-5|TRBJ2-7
CASSYPDSYEQYF
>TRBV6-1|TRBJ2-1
CASAGSDYNEQFF
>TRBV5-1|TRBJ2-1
CASSLSAGASYEQFF
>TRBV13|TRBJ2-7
CASAGWGSLSSYEQYF
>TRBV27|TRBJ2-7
CASSLRSARPQGNEQYF
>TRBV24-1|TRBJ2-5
CATSDFRSGQETQYF
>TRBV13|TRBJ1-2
CASSSRDRHYGYTF
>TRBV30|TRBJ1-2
CARSSRSEGYGYTF
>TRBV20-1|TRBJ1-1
CSASRLPNTEAFF
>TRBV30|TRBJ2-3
CAWSTVLDTQYF
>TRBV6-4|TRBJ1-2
CASSDVQGGTSNYGYTF
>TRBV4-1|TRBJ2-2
CASSHGDRASGELFF
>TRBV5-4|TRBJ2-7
CALSPTSGYYEQYF
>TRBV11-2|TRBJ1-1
CASSPTGGTEKTEAFF
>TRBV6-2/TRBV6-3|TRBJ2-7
CASRHTAGYEQYF
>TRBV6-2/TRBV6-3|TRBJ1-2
CASSQTDKGVYGYTF
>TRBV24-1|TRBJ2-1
CATSPTSGRIEQFF
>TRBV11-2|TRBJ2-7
CASSLRESGEQYF
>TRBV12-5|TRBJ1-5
CASGLFGDQPQHF
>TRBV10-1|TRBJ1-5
CASSPDRYQPQHF